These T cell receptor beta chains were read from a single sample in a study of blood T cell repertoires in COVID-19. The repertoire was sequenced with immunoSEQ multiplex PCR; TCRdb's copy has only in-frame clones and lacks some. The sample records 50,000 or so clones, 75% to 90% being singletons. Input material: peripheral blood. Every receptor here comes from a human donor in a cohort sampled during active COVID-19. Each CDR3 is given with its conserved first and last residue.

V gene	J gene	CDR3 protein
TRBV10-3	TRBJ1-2	CAISEDGQGNYGYTF
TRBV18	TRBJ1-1	CASSPTEGGGTEAFF
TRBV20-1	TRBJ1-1	CGSVGDTEAFF
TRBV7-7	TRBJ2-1	CASSLGGASYNEQFF
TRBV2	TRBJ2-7	CASSKDRGDEQYF
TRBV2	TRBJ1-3	CASREQAFSGNTIYF
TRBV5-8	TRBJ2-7	CASSWRGSSYEQYF
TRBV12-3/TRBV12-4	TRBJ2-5	CASRSTGVETQYF
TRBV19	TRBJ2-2	CASSLGDRDTGELFF
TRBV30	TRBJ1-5	CAWSAGDDQPQHF
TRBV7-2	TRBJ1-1	CASSLHMGLNTEAFF
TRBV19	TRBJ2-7	CASSTLDRDHEQYF
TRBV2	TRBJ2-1	CASSVGLAGPNEQFF
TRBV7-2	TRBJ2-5	CASSQILSGSETQYF
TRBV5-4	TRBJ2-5	CASSPTPGTRGKETQYF
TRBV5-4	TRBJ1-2	CASSQVNYGYTF
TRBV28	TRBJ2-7	CASSGTVLFYEQYF